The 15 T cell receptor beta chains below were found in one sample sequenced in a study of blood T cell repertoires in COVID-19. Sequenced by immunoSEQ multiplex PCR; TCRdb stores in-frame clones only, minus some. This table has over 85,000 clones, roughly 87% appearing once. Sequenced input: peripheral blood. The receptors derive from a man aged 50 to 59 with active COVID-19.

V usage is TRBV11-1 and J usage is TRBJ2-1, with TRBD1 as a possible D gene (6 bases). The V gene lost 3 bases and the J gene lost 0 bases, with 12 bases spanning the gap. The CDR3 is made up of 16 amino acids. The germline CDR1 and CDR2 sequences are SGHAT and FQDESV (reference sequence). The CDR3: CASSFLTGSSYNEQFF. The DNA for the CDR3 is TGTGCCAGCAGCTTCCTGACAGGAAGCTCCTACAATGAGCAGTTCTTC.

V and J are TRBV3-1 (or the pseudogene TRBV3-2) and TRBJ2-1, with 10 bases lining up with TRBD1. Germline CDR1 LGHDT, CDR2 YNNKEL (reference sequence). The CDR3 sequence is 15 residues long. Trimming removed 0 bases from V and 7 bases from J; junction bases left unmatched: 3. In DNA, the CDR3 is TGTGCCAGCAGCCAAGATATGGGACAGGGGAATGAGCAGTTCTTC. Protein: CASSQDMGQGNEQFF.

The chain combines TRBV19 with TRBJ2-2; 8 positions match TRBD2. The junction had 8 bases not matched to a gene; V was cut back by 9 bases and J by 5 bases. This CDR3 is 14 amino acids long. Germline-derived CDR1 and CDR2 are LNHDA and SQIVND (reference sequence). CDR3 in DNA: TGTGCCAGCCTTGATAGCGGGGAAACCGGGGAGCTGTTTTTT. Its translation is CASLDSGETGELFF. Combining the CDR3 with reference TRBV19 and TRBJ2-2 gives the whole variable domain DGGITQSPKYLFRKEGQNVTLSCEQNLNHDAMYWYRQDPGQGLRLIYYSQIVNDFQKGDIAEGYSVSREKKESFPLTVTSAQKNPTAFYLCASLDSGETGELFFGEGSRLTVL.

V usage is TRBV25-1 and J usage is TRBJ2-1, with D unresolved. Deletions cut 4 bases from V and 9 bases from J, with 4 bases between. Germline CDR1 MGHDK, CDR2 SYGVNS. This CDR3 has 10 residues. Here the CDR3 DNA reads TGTGCCAGCAGTGCCTCTGAGCAGTTCTTC. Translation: CASSASEQFF.

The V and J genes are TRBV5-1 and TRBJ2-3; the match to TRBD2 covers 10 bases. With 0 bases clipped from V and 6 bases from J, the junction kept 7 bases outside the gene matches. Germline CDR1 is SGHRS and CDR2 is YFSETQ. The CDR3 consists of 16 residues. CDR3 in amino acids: CASSLARAGGSDTQYF. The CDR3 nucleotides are TGCGCCAGCAGCTTGGCGAGAGCGGGAGGGTCTGATACGCAGTATTTT.

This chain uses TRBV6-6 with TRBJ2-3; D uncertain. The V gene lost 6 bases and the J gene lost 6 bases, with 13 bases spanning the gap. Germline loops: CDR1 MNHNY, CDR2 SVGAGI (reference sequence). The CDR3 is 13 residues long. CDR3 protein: CASRASTRDTQYF. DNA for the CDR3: TGTGCCAGCAGAGCCTCCACGAGGGATACGCAGTATTTT.

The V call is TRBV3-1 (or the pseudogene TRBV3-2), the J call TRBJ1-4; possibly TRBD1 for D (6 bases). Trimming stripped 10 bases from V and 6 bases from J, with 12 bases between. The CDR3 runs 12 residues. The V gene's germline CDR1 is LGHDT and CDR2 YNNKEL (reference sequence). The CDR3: CANGQLDEKLFF. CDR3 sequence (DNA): TGTGCCAATGGACAGTTGGATGAAAAACTGTTTTTT.

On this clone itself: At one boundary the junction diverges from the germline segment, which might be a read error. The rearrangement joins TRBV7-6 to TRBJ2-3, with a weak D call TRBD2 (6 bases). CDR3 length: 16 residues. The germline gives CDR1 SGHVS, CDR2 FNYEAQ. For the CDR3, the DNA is TGTGCCAACAGCTCCCCGGGGCGGGATGGCACAGATACGCAGTATTTT. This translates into CANSSPGRDGTDTQYF.

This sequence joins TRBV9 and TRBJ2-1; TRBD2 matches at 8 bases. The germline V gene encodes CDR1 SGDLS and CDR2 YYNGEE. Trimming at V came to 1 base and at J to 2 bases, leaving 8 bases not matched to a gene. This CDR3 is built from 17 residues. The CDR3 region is CASSVLDSGGPYNEQFF. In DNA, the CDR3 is TGTGCCAGCAGCGTACTCGATTCGGGGGGGCCCTACAATGAGCAGTTCTTC. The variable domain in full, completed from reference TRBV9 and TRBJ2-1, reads DSGVTQTPKHLITATGQRVTLRCSPRSGDLSVYWYQQSLDQGLQFLIQYYNGEERAKGNILERFSAQQFPDLHSELNLSSLELGDSALYFCASSVLDSGGPYNEQFFGPGTRLTVL.

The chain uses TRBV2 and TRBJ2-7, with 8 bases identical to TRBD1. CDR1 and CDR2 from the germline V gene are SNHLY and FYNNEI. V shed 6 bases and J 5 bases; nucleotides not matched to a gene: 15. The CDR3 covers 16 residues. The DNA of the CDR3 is TGTGCCAGCAGCCAGGGACAGGCATTCCTGAGGGACGAGCAGTACTTC. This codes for CASSQGQAFLRDEQYF.

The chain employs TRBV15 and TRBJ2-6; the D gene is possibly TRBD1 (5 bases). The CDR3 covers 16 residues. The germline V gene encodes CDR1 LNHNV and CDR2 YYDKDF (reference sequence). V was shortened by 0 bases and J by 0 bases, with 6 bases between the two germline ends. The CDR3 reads CATSRDRVSGANVLTF. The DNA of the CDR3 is TGTGCCACCAGCAGAGACAGGGTCTCTGGGGCCAACGTCCTGACTTTC.

The CDR3 nucleotides read TGTGCCAGCAGTGAGGGACAGGGATCCTACAATGAGCAGTTCTTC. It codes for CASSEGQGSYNEQFF. J is TRBJ2-1 and V is TRBV2; 9 nucleotides match TRBD1. Germline CDR1 reads SNHLY; CDR2 reads FYNNEI. CDR3 length equals 15 residues. Trimming at V came to 3 bases and at J to 1 base, leaving 1 base not matched to a gene.

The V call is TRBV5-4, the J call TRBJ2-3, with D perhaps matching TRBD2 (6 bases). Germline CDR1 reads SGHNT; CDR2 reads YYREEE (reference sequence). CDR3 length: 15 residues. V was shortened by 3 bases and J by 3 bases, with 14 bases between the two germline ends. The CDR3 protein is CASSSRVGSTDTQYF. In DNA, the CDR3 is TGTGCCAGCAGCTCCAGGGTCGGGAGTACAGATACGCAGTATTTT. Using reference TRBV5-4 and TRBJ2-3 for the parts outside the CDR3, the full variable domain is ETGVTQSPTHLIKTRGQQVTLRCSSQSGHNTVSWYQQALGQGPQFIFQYYREEENGRGNFPPRFSGLQFPNYSSELNVNALELDDSALYLCASSSRVGSTDTQYFGPGTRLTVL.

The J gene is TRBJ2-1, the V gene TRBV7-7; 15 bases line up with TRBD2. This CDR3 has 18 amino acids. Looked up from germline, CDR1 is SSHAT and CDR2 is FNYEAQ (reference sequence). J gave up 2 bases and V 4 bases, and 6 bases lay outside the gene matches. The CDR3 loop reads CASSSGLAGGTTYNEQFF. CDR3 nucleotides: TGTGCCAGCAGCTCGGGACTAGCGGGGGGTACCACCTACAATGAGCAGTTCTTC.

The CDR3 nucleotides are TGTGCCAGCAGCCAGGGGACAGGGCCAGAAAGGTACACCGGGGAGCTGTTTTTT. This codes for CASSQGTGPERYTGELFF. The chain recombines TRBV9 with TRBJ2-2; 9 bases fit TRBD1. In germline, CDR1 is SGDLS, CDR2 YYNGEE. The ends lost 4 bases at V and 3 bases at J; junction bases unmatched: 13. CDR3 length: 18 residues.